A single sample gave rise to the 24 T cell receptor beta chains below, sequenced in a study of T cell responses to AZD1222 COVID-19 vaccine. Using immunoSEQ multiplex PCR, the repertoire was profiled, and TCRdb retains in-frame clones only, with some absent. Among roughly 120,000 clones listed, roughly 92% were seen once. Material: peripheral blood, obtained 28 days after the second AZD1222 dose. These receptor sequences come from an adult who received the AZD1222 COVID-19 vaccine.

The rearrangement links TRBV15 to TRBJ1-1; 7 bases match TRBD1. With V trimmed by 3 bases and J by 1 base, 2 bases remained unmatched. The V gene's germline CDR1 is LNHNV and CDR2 YYDKDF (reference sequence). The CDR3 extends over 14 amino acids. The CDR3 region is CATSSGTANTEAFF. The CDR3 DNA reads TGTGCCACCAGCAGCGGGACAGCGAACACTGAAGCTTTCTTT.

The chain couples TRBV7-3 to TRBJ1-6; possible D gene TRBD1, 6 bases. Trimming removed 5 bases at V and 6 bases at J, with 14 bases between. This CDR3 region has 15 residues. Germline loops: CDR1 SGHTA, CDR2 FQGTGA. CDR3 sequence: CASSPGGGGNSPLHF. CDR3 DNA: TGTGCCAGCAGCCCCGGGGGGGGCGGTAATTCACCCCTCCACTTT.

The chain employs TRBV19 and TRBJ1-2; D possibly corresponds to TRBD1 (5 bases). CDR3 length: 14 residues. The germline V gene has CDR1 LNHDA and CDR2 SQIVND (reference sequence). The V gene lost 7 bases and the J gene lost 3 bases, with 15 bases spanning the gap. CDR3 protein: CASTFGRDYYGYTF. The CDR3 bases are TGTGCCAGTACATTCGGCAGGGATTACTATGGCTACACCTTC. The full variable domain, with the rest looked up from reference TRBV19 and TRBJ1-2, is DGGITQSPKYLFRKEGQNVTLSCEQNLNHDAMYWYRQDPGQGLRLIYYSQIVNDFQKGDIAEGYSVSREKKESFPLTVTSAQKNPTAFYLCASTFGRDYYGYTFGSGTRLTVV.

The rearrangement uses TRBV18 and TRBJ2-3; 7 nucleotides match TRBD2. This CDR3 is built from 15 residues. Trimming removed 0 bases from V and 2 bases from J; junction bases left unmatched: 2. Germline V gives CDR1 KGHSH, CDR2 LQKENI. This CDR3 is CASSPPGGDTDTQYF. The CDR3 bases are TGTGCCAGCTCACCACCGGGGGGGGACACAGATACGCAGTATTTT.

The V call is TRBV7-9, the J call TRBJ2-1; 10 bases are shared with TRBD1. Looked up from germline, CDR1 is SEHNR and CDR2 is FQNEAQ (reference sequence). The CDR3 has 16 amino acids. V lost 1 base to trimming and J lost 7 bases; unmatched junction nucleotides: 7. CDR3 sequence: CASSLGQGATGNEQFF. The CDR3 coding sequence is TGTGCCAGCAGCTTAGGACAGGGGGCGACCGGGAATGAGCAGTTCTTC.

V usage is TRBV27 and J usage is TRBJ2-7; 9 bases fit TRBD1. This CDR3 contains 16 residues. With 2 bases clipped from V and 1 base from J, the junction kept 6 bases outside the gene matches. Germline lookup yields CDR1 MNHEY and CDR2 SMNVEV (reference sequence). The CDR3 DNA reads as TGTGCCAGCAGTTTACTTACCGGGACAGGGTCCTACGAGCAGTACTTC. It codes for CASSLLTGTGSYEQYF.

The J gene is TRBJ2-5, the V gene TRBV5-1; TRBD1 agrees at 10 bases. The J segment lost 1 base and the V segment lost 4 bases, leaving 4 bases of the junction unmatched. This CDR3 has 15 residues. Germline values: CDR1 SGHRS, CDR2 YFSETQ. The CDR3 loop reads CASSIGTGAQETQYF. CDR3 nucleotide sequence: TGCGCCAGCAGCATAGGGACAGGGGCCCAAGAGACCCAGTACTTC.

This clone was counted a single time. The chain couples TRBV6-5 to TRBJ2-1, with a tentative D call TRBD2 (5 bases). Per the germline V gene, CDR1 is MNHEY and CDR2 is SVGAGI. V lost 5 bases and J 8 bases, leaving 16 bases between the germline ends. CDR3 length: 14 amino acids. CDR3 DNA: TGTGCCAGCAGTATACGGACTCCGGGTCATGAGCAGTTCTTC. It specifies CASSIRTPGHEQFF.

This chain links TRBV18 with TRBJ1-1; 10 nucleotides match TRBD1. There are 16 residues in the CDR3. Germline assignment: CDR1 KGHSH and CDR2 LQKENI. With 5 bases clipped from V and 0 bases from J, the junction kept 6 bases outside the gene matches. CDR3 loop: CASSVRTGGLNTEAFF. CDR3 DNA: TGTGCCAGCTCAGTCCGGACAGGGGGACTGAACACTGAAGCTTTCTTT.

The rearrangement links TRBV15 to TRBJ1-1; D unresolved. Trimming left V 1 base short and J 8 bases short, with 5 bases between. Germline V gene data show CDR1 as LNHNV and CDR2 as YYDKDF (reference sequence). There are 11 residues in the CDR3. The CDR3, as DNA: TGTGCCACCAGCAGAGCCCGGGAAGCTTTCTTT. Its translation: CATSRAREAFF.

Only a few counts were recorded for this clone. The chain employs TRBV15 and TRBJ1-1, with a tentative D call TRBD1 (6 bases). The CDR3 contains 14 residues. V was cut by 7 bases and J by 4 bases, with 16 bases left in between. Germline CDR1 and CDR2: LNHNV and YYDKDF (reference sequence). The CDR3 spells CATTPRLGGTEAFF. CDR3 nucleotide sequence: TGTGCCACCACCCCCCGCCTAGGGGGCACTGAAGCTTTCTTT.

This rearrangement joins TRBV6-4 to TRBJ2-1; TRBD1 matches at 8 bases. Germline values: CDR1 MRHNA, CDR2 SNTAGT. The CDR3 spans 18 residues. V dropped 1 base and J dropped 2; count of bases not matched to a gene: 10. CDR3 amino acids: CASSDFYRGRTPYNEQFF. In DNA form, the CDR3 reads TGTGCCAGCAGTGACTTCTACAGGGGGAGGACTCCCTACAATGAGCAGTTCTTC.

This chain connects TRBV5-4 to TRBJ2-2; D is uncertain. The CDR3 totals 13 residues. V lost 0 bases and J lost 7, with 7 bases in between. Germline CDR1 reads SGHNT; CDR2 reads YYREEE (reference sequence). The CDR3 region has the DNA TGTGCCAGCAGCTTGGTCGGGTACGGGGAGCTGTTTTTT. The encoded protein is CASSLVGYGELFF.

This clone was counted once. The CDR3: CASSLGGVDYGYTF. The DNA for the CDR3 is TGTGCCAGCAGCTTAGGTGGGGTAGACTATGGCTACACCTTC. V and J are TRBV13 and TRBJ1-2; D uncertain. V was clipped by 0 bases and J by 3 bases, with 8 bases between them. CDR3 length equals 14 residues. Germline CDR1 reads PRHDT; CDR2 reads FYEKMQ (reference sequence).

The DNA of the CDR3 is TGCAGCGTTGAAGAATGGGTCAGGAGCACAGATACGCAGTATTTT. Its translation: CSVEEWVRSTDTQYF. The chain employs TRBV29-1 and TRBJ2-3; no clear D gene. CDR1 SQVTM and CDR2 ANQGSEA come from the germline V gene. Trimming shortened V by 0 bases and J by 0 bases, and 10 bases separated the two germline ends. The CDR3 sequence is 15 residues long.

This sequence joins TRBV10-3 and TRBJ2-3; 11 bases fit TRBD1. Germline CDR1 is ENHRY and CDR2 is SYGVKD. Unmatched junction bases numbered 5, after V lost 8 bases and J lost 4 bases. The CDR3 has 14 residues. CDR3 bases: TGTGCCATCGGTGGACAGGGGGCGGCAGATACGCAGTATTTT. Translating it yields CAIGGQGAADTQYF.

In this sample, this clone turned up a few times. CDR3: CASSTWPTSGSTDTQYF. CDR3 nucleotides: TGTGCCAGCAGCACCTGGCCGACTAGCGGGAGCACAGATACGCAGTATTTT. V usage is TRBV28 and J usage is TRBJ2-3, with 10 bases matching TRBD2. Losses at the gene ends were 6 bases for V and 0 bases for J; bases not matched to a gene: 9. The CDR3 is 17 residues long. Germline V gene sequence: CDR1 MDHEN, CDR2 SYDVKM. The whole variable domain, remainder taken from reference TRBV28 and TRBJ2-3, is DVKVTQSSRYLVKRTGEKVFLECVQDMDHENMFWYRQDPGLGLRLIYFSYDVKMKEKGDIPEGYSVSREKKERFSLILESASTNQTSMYLCASSTWPTSGSTDTQYFGPGTRLTVL.

The chain uses TRBV2 and TRBJ1-1; D is uncertain. Germline loops: CDR1 SNHLY, CDR2 FYNNEI. The length of the CDR3 is 12 residues. Trimming removed 8 bases at V and 4 bases at J, with 11 bases between. The CDR3 loop reads CASCITTTEAFF. Written as DNA, the CDR3 is TGTGCCAGCTGTATTACCACCACTGAAGCTTTCTTT.

The chain couples TRBV25-1 to TRBJ1-6; no clear D. The V gene lost 2 bases and the J gene lost 7 bases, with 9 bases spanning the gap. Germline loops: CDR1 MGHDK, CDR2 SYGVNS. The CDR3 has 14 residues. The CDR3 DNA sequence: TGTGCCAGCAGTGAAGTTACAACGAATTCACCCCTCCACTTT. Its translation: CASSEVTTNSPLHF.

The chain uses TRBV10-1 and TRBJ1-1, with D unresolved. The CDR3 sequence is 13 residues long. From germline, CDR1 is WNHNN and CDR2 SYGVQD (reference sequence). The V end lost 0 bases, the J end lost 3 bases, and 5 bases lay between the germline ends. The chain's CDR3 is CASSESWDTEAFF. CDR3 bases: TGCGCCAGCAGTGAGTCTTGGGACACTGAAGCTTTCTTT.

This clone was observed once. The chain recombines TRBV19 with TRBJ2-3; 7 nucleotides align to TRBD1. J was trimmed by 0 bases and V by 7 bases; bases with no gene match: 16. The CDR3 totals 18 residues. CDR1 is LNHDA, CDR2 SQIVND, per germline (reference sequence). As DNA, the CDR3 is TGTGCCAGTAACAGGGGCGGATCCGGATTTGCTAGCACAGATACGCAGTATTTT. Translated, it gives CASNRGGSGFASTDTQYF.

V gene TRBV18 combines with J gene TRBJ2-1, with 10 bases that match TRBD2. The CDR3 spans 12 residues. Germline loops: CDR1 KGHSH, CDR2 LQKENI. With 3 bases clipped from V and 10 bases from J, the junction kept 0 bases outside the gene matches. The CDR3 is CASSPGLAEQFF. CDR3 bases: TGTGCCAGCTCACCGGGACTAGCGGAGCAGTTCTTC. Variable domain in full (rest from reference TRBV18 and TRBJ2-1): NAGVMQNPRHLVRRRGQEARLRCSPMKGHSHVYWYRQLPEEGLKFMVYLQKENIIDESGMPKERFSAEFPKEGPSILRIQQVVRGDSAAYFCASSPGLAEQFFGPGTRLTVL.

The V gene is TRBV25-1, the J gene TRBJ1-6; the match to TRBD1 covers 12 bases. CDR3 size: 15 residues. Germline V gives CDR1 MGHDK, CDR2 SYGVNS. J gave up 10 bases and V 4 bases, and 5 bases lay outside the gene matches. DNA of the CDR3: TGTGCCAGCAGTGGATACGGGACAGGGGGCTCACCCCTCCACTTT. This gives the protein CASSGYGTGGSPLHF.

The chain is built from TRBV27 and TRBJ2-7, with TRBD2 matching 10 bases. Trimming took 5 bases from V and 4 from J; bases not matched to a gene: 5. The CDR3 loop spans 14 amino acids. Germline CDR1 is MNHEY and CDR2 is SMNVEV (reference sequence). The CDR3 here is CASSPGLADYEQYF. The CDR3 DNA sequence: TGTGCCAGCAGTCCAGGACTAGCGGATTACGAGCAGTACTTC.